Each of the 7 T cell receptor beta chains below was sequenced from the same sample in a study of T cells expressing NK-cell markers. From its re-call of the 5' RACE reads, TCRdb lists each CDR3 protein once, without DNA. The specimen's table records 450,000 to 600,000 distinct CDR3 sequences. Material: blood T cells: a sorted CD56 or NKG2C T cell subset, CD4+ or CD8+ T cells, or bulk PBMC T cells (not recorded which). These receptor sequences come from a man aged 18-30 years in good health.

The gene calls are TRBV27 and TRBJ2-2; TCRdb selects TRBD2, and the lack of DNA leaves this call unchecked. The length of the CDR3 is 12 residues. Germline V gene sequence: CDR1 MNHEY, CDR2 SMNVEV (reference sequence). CDR3 in amino acids: CASSFGLSELFF.

The chain has TRBV5-6 and TRBJ2-5. The germline CDR1 and CDR2 sequences are SGHDT and YYEEEE. The CDR3 extends over 14 amino acids. CDR3 in amino acids: CASSLYGVEETQYF.

V and J are TRBV7-2 and TRBJ2-2. The CDR3 has 15 residues. Germline V gene lookup returns CDR1 SGHTA and CDR2 FQGNSA. CDR3 in amino acids: CASSLRKMGTGELFF.

V gene TRBV6-1 combines with J gene TRBJ1-3; TCRdb's assignment of TRBD1 cannot be checked, as there is no DNA. The germline V gene encodes CDR1 MNHNS and CDR2 SASEGT. This CDR3 has 16 amino acids. CDR3 loop: CASRPLRRSSGNTIYF.

The chain combines TRBV28 with TRBJ2-3; TCRdb returns TRBD2, unconfirmable since there is no DNA. The CDR3 runs 19 residues. The germline V gene encodes CDR1 MDHEN and CDR2 SYDVKM. CDR3 sequence: CASSSLGIKIAGGLDTQYF.

This chain uses TRBV12-3 or TRBV12-4 with TRBJ2-5. The CDR3 spans 15 residues. The CDR3 is CASSLEGFRQETQYF.

The chain has TRBV5-1 and TRBJ2-2; TCRdb's assignment of TRBD2 cannot be checked, as there is no DNA. From germline, CDR1 is SGHRS and CDR2 YFSETQ. The CDR3 is made up of 16 amino acids. CDR3 region: CASTLGDLVLPGELFF.